One sample yielded the 6 T cell receptor beta chains listed below, sequenced in a study of control samples from healthy donors and cancer patients. The repertoire was sequenced with immunoSEQ multiplex PCR; TCRdb's copy has only in-frame clones and lacks some. In the table there are approximately 52,000 clones, nearly 90% of which are singletons. Input material: blood. These receptors were obtained from a man aged 50-59 years in good health.

The chain is built from TRBV7-2 and TRBJ2-1; 14 positions agree with TRBD2. V lost 5 bases to trimming and J lost 7 bases; unmatched junction nucleotides: 7. Germline loops: CDR1 SGHTA, CDR2 FQGNSA. CDR3 length: 16 amino acids. The CDR3, as DNA: TGTGCCAGCAGCACACCGGGACTAGCGGGAGTAAATGAGCAGTTCTTC. Encoded protein: CASSTPGLAGVNEQFF. The full variable domain, with the rest looked up from reference TRBV7-2 and TRBJ2-1, is GAGVSQSPSNKVTEKGKDVELRCDPISGHTALYWYRQSLGQGLEFLIYFQGNSAPDKSGLPSDRFSAERTGGSVSTLTIQRTQQEDSAVYLCASSTPGLAGVNEQFFGPGTRLTVL.

This CDR3 reads CASSSRDRGDTEAFF. The DNA for the CDR3 is TGTGCCAGCAGCTCCCGGGACAGGGGGGACACTGAAGCTTTCTTT. The chain uses TRBV13 and TRBJ1-1, with 11 bases fitting TRBD1. Trimming cost V 4 bases and J 3 bases; bases outside gene matches: 4. CDR3 length equals 15 residues. Per germline, CDR1 PRHDT and CDR2 FYEKMQ (reference sequence). Full variable domain (rest looked up from reference TRBV13 and TRBJ1-1): AAGVIQSPRHLIKEKRETATLKCYPIPRHDTVYWYQQGPGQDPQFLISFYEKMQSDKGSIPDRFSAQQFSDYHSELNMSSLELGDSALYFCASSSRDRGDTEAFFGQGTRLTVV.

J is TRBJ2-1 and V is TRBV19; 7 bases are a match to TRBD2. The V gene's germline CDR1 is LNHDA and CDR2 SQIVND (reference sequence). The V and J ends lost 5 bases and 0 bases, in that order; junction bases with no gene match: 10. The CDR3 has 17 amino acids. CDR3 sequence: CASSGGLVLSSYNEQFF. In DNA, the CDR3 is TGTGCCAGTAGTGGAGGACTAGTTTTGAGCTCCTACAATGAGCAGTTCTTC.

In DNA form, the CDR3 reads TGTGCCAGCACCGAATCCGTTACGGGAGGCCAGGGCACAGATACGCAGTATTTT. Its protein product is CASTESVTGGQGTDTQYF. The chain is built from TRBV3-1 (or the pseudogene TRBV3-2) and TRBJ2-3, with TRBD2 identical over 7 bases. The CDR3 totals 18 residues. CDR1 and CDR2 (germline): LGHDT, YNNKEL (reference sequence). V was clipped by 7 bases and J by 1 base; unmatched bases: 17.

The chain joins TRBV29-1 to TRBJ1-3, with TRBD1 matching over 7 bases. The junction had 5 bases not matched to a gene; V was cut back by 6 bases and J by 6 bases. The CDR3 is 12 amino acids. Germline assignment: CDR1 SQVTM and CDR2 ANQGSEA. The CDR3 DNA follows: TGCAGCGTCTTGGGACAGACAAACACCATATATTTT. Amino acid sequence: CSVLGQTNTIYF. Full variable domain (rest looked up from reference TRBV29-1 and TRBJ1-3): SAVISQKPSRDICQRGTSLTIQCQVDSQVTMMFWYRQQPGQSLTLIATANQGSEATYESGFVIDKFPISRPNLTFSTLTVSNMSPEDSSIYLCSVLGQTNTIYFGEGSWLTVV.

The chain uses TRBV15 and TRBJ2-7; 9 nucleotides line up with TRBD1. V trimming: 5 bases; J trimming: 7 bases; junction bases outside the gene matches: 18. Germline V gene lookup returns CDR1 LNHNV and CDR2 YYDKDF (reference sequence). This CDR3 region has 17 residues. The CDR3 DNA is TGTGCCACCAGCTCTCAATCGGGGACAGGGCCCCCTCTTGAGCAGTACTTC. Translating gives CATSSQSGTGPPLEQYF.